This TCR beta chain was found in a study of early T cells in non-severe SARS-CoV-2 infection. TCRdb re-analysed the 5' RACE reads in MiXCR, keeping a single row per CDR3 protein. Among roughly 40,000 distinct CDR3 sequences listed, around 7% were seen once. The V end lost 5 bases, the J end lost 4 bases, and 15 bases lay between the germline ends. This CDR3 is built from 15 residues. In its sample, this clonotype was seen a few times. This receptor was taken from an adult who was a healthcare worker with PCR-confirmed SARS-CoV-2 infection or an uninfected control (not recorded which). The genes are TRBV12-3 or TRBV12-4 and TRBJ1-5; possible D gene TRBD1, 6 bases. The sequencing sample was made of whole blood. CDR3 coding DNA: TGTGCCAGCAGTATCCACAGGGAGGAGAATCAGCCCCAGCATTTT. Encoded protein: CASSIHREENQPQHF.